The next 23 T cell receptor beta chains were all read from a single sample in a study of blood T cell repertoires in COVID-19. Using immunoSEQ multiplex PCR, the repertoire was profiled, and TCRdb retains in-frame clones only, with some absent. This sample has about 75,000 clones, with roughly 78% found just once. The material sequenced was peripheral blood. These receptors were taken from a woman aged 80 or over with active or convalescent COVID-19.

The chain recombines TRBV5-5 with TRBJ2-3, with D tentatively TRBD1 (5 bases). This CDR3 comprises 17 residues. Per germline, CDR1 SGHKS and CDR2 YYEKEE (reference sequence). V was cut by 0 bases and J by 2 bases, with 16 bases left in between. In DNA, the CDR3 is TGTGCCAGCAGCTTGGGAGCTAGTCTAGGACACACAGATACGCAGTATTTT. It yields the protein CASSLGASLGHTDTQYF.

DNA of the CDR3: TGTGCCAGCAGTCTTGGGGTGGACAGATATAATTCACCCCTCCACTTT. This encodes CASSLGVDRYNSPLHF. This rearrangement joins TRBV28 to TRBJ1-6, with a weak D call TRBD1 (6 bases). The CDR3 length is 16 residues. Germline V lookup: CDR1 MDHEN, CDR2 SYDVKM. V was trimmed by 5 bases and J by 4 bases, leaving 15 bases between them.

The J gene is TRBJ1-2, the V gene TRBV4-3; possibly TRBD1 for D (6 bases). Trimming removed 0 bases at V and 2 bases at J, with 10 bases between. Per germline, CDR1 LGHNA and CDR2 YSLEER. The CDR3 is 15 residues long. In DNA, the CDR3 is TGCGCCAGCAGCCAAGAGTATACAGGGAACTATGGCTACACCTTC. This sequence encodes CASSQEYTGNYGYTF.

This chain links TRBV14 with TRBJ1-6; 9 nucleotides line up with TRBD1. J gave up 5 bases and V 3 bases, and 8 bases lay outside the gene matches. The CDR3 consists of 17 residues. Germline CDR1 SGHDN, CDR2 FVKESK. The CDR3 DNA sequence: TGTGCCAGCAGCCATGAACAGGGGGCATTCAATAATTCACCCCTCCACTTT. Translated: CASSHEQGAFNNSPLHF.

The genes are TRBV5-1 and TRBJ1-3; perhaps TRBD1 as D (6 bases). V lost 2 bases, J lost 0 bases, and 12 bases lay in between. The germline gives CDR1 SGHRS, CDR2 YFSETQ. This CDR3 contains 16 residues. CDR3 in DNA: TGCGCCAGCAGCTTACCTGGACAGAGCTCTGGAAACACCATATATTTT. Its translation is CASSLPGQSSGNTIYF.

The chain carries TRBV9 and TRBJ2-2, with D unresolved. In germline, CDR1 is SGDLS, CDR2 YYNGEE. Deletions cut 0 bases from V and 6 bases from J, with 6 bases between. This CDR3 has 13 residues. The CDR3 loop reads CASSVVGAGELFF. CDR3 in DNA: TGTGCCAGCAGCGTAGTAGGAGCCGGGGAGCTGTTTTTT.

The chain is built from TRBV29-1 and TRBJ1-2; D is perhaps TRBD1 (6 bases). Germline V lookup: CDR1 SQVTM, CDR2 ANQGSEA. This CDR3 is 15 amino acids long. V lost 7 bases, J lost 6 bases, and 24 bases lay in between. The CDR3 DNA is TGCAGCGCGACCCGAGGTGAGGACAGACGGGATGGCTACACCTTC. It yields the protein CSATRGEDRRDGYTF.

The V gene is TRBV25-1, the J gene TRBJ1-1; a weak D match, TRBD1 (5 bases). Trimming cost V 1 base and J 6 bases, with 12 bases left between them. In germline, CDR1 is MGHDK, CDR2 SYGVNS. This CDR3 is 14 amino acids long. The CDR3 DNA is TGTGCCAGCAGTGAATGGGTGGGGCCACCTGAAGCTTTCTTT. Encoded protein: CASSEWVGPPEAFF.

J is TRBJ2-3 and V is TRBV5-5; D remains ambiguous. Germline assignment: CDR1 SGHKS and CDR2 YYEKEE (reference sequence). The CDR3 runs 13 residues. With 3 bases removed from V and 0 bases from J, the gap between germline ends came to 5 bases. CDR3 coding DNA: TGTGCCAGCAGCTCGACTAGCACAGATACGCAGTATTTT. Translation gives CASSSTSTDTQYF.

CDR3 in amino acids: CASSKGRETQYF. The CDR3 nucleotides are TGTGCCAGCAGCAAGGGGAGGGAGACGCAGTATTTT. V usage is TRBV6-5 and J usage is TRBJ2-3; 7 bases map to TRBD2. The CDR3 has 12 amino acids. The V gene's germline CDR1 is MNHEY and CDR2 SVGAGI. J lost 9 bases, V lost 6 bases, and 6 bases had no gene match.

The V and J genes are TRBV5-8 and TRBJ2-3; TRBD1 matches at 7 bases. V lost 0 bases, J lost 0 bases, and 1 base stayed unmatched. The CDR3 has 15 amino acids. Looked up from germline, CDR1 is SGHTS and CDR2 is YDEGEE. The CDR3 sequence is CASSLDRGSTDTQYF. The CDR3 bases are TGTGCCAGCAGCTTGGACAGGGGTAGCACAGATACGCAGTATTTT.

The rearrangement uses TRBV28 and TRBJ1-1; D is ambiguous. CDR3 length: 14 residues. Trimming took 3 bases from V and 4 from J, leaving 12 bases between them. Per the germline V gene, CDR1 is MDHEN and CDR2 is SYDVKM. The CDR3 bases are TGTGCCAGCAGTTTCCCCACTCTGAGCACTGAAGCTTTCTTT. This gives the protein CASSFPTLSTEAFF.

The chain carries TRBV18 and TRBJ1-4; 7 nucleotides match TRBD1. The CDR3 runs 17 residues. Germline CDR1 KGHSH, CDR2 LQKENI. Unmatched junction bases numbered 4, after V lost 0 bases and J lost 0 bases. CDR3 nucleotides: TGTGCCAGCTCACCACCCGGGACAGTTGCAACTAATGAAAAACTGTTTTTT. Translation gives CASSPPGTVATNEKLFF.

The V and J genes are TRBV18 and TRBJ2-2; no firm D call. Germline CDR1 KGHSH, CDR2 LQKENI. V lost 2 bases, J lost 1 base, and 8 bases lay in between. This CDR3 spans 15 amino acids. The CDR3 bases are TGTGCCAGCTCACCATCCTTATTGAACACCGGGGAGCTGTTTTTT. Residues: CASSPSLLNTGELFF.

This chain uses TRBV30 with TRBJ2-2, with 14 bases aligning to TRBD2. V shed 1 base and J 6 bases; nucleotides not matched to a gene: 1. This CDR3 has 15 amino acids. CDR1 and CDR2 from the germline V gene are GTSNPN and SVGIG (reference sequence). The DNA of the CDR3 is TGTGCCTGGAGTGGGGGACTAGCGGGAGCCGGGGAGCTGTTTTTT. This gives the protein CAWSGGLAGAGELFF.

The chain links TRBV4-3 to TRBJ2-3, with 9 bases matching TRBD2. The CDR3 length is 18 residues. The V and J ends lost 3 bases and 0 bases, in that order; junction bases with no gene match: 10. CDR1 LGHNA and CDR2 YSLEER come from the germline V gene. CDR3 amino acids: CASSQVGGGAHSTDTQYF. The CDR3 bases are TGCGCCAGCAGCCAGGTGGGCGGGGGGGCACACAGCACAGATACGCAGTATTTT.

The CDR3 nucleotides are TGTGCCAGCAGTTCCCTCAGGGATAGCACAGATACGCAGTATTTT. As protein: CASSSLRDSTDTQYF. V gene TRBV6-5 combines with J gene TRBJ2-3, with D tentatively TRBD1 (5 bases). Germline-derived CDR1 and CDR2 are MNHEY and SVGAGI. CDR3 size: 15 residues. With 4 bases removed from V and 0 bases from J, the gap between germline ends came to 11 bases.

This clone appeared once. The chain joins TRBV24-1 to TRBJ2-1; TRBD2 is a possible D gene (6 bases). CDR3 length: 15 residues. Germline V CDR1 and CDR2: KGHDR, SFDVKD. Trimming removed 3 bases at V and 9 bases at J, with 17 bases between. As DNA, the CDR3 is TGTGCCACCAGTGATCGGGCGGGATATCTGGCTGAGCAGTTCTTC. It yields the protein CATSDRAGYLAEQFF.

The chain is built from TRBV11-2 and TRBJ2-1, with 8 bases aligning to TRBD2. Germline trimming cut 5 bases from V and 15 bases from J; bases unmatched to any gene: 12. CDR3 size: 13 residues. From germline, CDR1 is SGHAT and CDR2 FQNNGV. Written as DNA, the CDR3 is TGTGCCAGCAGCCCGGGGGGAGCGGGAGCCCCGTTCTTC. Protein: CASSPGGAGAPFF.

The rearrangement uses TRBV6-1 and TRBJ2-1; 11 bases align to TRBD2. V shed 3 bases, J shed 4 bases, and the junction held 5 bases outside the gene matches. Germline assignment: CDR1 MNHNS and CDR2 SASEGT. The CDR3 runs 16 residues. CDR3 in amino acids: CASSDLSGRVYNEQFF. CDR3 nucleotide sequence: TGTGCCAGCAGTGACCTTAGCGGGAGGGTTTACAATGAGCAGTTCTTC.

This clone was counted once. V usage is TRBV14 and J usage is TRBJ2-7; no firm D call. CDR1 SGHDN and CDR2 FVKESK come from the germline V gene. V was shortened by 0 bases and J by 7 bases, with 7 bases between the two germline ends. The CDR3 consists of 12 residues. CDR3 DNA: TGTGCCAGCAGCCAAGAGAGGAGTGAGCAGTACTTC. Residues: CASSQERSEQYF.

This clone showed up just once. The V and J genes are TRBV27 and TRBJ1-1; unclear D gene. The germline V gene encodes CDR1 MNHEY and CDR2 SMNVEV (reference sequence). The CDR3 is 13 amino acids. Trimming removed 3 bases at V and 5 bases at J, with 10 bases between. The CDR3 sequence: CASSFSPGTEAFF. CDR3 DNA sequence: TGTGCCAGCAGTTTTTCTCCAGGTACTGAAGCTTTCTTT.

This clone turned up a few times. The CDR3 sequence is CASSFLGVNTEAFF. CDR3 DNA: TGTGCCAGCAGCTTTTTAGGGGTGAACACTGAAGCTTTCTTT. The V and J genes are TRBV6-2 or TRBV6-3 and TRBJ1-1; D perhaps matches TRBD1 (5 bases). V was clipped by 6 bases and J by 0 bases, with 11 bases between them. Germline-derived CDR1 and CDR2 are MNHEY and SVGEGT. The CDR3 consists of 14 residues.